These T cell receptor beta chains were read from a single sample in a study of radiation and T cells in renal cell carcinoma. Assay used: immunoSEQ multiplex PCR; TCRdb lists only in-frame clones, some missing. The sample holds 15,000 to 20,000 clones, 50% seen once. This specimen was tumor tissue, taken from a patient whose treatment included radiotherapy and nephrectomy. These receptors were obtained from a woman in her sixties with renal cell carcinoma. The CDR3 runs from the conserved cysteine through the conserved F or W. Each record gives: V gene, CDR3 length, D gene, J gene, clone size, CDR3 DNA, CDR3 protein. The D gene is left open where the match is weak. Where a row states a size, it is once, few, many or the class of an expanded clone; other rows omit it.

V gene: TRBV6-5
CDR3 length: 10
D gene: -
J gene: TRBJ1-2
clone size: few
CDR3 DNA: TGTGCCACATATGCCTATGGCTACACCTTC
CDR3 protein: CATYAYGYTF

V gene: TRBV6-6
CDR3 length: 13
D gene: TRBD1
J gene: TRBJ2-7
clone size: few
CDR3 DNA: TGTGCCAGCGCTCAGGGGGCTAGGTACGAGCAGTACTTC
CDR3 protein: CASAQGARYEQYF

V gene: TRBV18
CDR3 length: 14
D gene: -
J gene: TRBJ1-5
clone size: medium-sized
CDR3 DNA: TGTGCCAGCTCACCGGAGCATAGCAATCAGCCCCAGCATTTT
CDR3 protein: CASSPEHSNQPQHF

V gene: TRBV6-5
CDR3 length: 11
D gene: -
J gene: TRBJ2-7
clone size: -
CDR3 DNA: TGTGCCAGCAGTTACGCGTACGAGCAGTACTTC
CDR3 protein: CASSYAYEQYF

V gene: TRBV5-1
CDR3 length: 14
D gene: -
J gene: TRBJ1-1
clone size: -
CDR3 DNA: TGCGCCAGCAGCTCGGACGGGGTGAACACTGAAGCTTTCTTT
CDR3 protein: CASSSDGVNTEAFF

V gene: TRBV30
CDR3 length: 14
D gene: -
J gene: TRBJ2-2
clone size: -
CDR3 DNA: TGTGCCTGGGTAAGGCAGGGGAACACCGGGGAGCTGTTTTTT
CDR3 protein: CAWVRQGNTGELFF

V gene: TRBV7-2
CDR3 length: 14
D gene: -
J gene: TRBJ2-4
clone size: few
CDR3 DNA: TGTGCCAGCAGCTTTGTCGGATCCGGGGACATTCAGTACTTC
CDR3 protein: CASSFVGSGDIQYF

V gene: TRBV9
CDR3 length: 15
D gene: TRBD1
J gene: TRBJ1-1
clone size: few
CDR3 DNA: TGTGCCAGCAGCGTCCGACAGGGGCCGCGCACTGAAGCTTTCTTT
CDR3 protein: CASSVRQGPRTEAFF

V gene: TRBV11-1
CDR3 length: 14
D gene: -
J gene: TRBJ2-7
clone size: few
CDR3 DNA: TGTGCCAGCAGCCACGACACAGGGAGGTACGAGCAGTACTTC
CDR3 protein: CASSHDTGRYEQYF

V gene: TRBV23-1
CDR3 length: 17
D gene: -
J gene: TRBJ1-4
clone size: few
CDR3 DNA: TGCGCCAGCAGTTCTACACCCGTGGGTGTGCCTAATGAAAAACTGTTTTTT
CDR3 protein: CASSSTPVGVPNEKLFF

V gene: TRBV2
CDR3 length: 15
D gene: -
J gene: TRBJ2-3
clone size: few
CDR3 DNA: TGTGCCAGCAGTGTGGGGGGTGGAGTCGCAGATACGCAGTATTTT
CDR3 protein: CASSVGGGVADTQYF

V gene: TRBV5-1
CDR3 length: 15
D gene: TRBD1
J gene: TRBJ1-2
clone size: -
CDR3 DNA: TGCGCCAGCAGCTCTGTGGACAGGGAGCTCGGTGGCTACACCTTC
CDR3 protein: CASSSVDRELGGYTF

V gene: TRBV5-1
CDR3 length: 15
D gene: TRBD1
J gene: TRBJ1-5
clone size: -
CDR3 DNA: TGCGCCAGCAGCTTATGGACAGGAGAAGGTCAGCCCCAGCATTTT
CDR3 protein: CASSLWTGEGQPQHF

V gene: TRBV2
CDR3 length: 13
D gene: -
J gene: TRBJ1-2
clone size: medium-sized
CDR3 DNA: TGTGCCAGCAGTGGGGAGGGTCCTTATGGCTACACCTTC
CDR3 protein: CASSGEGPYGYTF

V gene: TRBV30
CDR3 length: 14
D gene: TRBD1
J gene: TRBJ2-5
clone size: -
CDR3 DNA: TGTGCCTGGAGCGACAGGGTTGAACAAGAGACCCAGTACTTC
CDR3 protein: CAWSDRVEQETQYF

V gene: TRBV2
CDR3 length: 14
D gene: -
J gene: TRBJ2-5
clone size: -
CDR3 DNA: TGTGCCAGCAGTTACTCAATTCGGGAAGAGACCCAGTACTTC
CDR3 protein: CASSYSIREETQYF

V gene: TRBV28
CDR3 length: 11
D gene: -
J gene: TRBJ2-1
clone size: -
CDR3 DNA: TGTGCCAGCAGTTTATACAATGAGCAGTTCTTC
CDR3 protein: CASSLYNEQFF

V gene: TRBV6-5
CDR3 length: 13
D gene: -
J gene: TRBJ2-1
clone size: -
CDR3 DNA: TGTGCCAGCAGTTACTCCCAAGCAGGGCAGCAGTTCTTC
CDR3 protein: CASSYSQAGQQFF

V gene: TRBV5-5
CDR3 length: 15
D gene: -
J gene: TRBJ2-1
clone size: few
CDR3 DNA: TGTGCCAGCAGCTTGGGACGGGAGCATGGCAATGAGCAGTTCTTC
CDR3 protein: CASSLGREHGNEQFF

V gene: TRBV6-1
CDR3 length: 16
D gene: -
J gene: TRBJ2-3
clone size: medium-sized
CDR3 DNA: TGTGCCAGCAGTGAAGCACCAGCGGCTAGCACAGATACGCAGTATTTT
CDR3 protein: CASSEAPAASTDTQYF

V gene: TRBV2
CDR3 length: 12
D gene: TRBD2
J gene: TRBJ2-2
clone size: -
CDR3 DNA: TGTGCCAGCGGGGGGGGATCAGGGGAGCTGTTTTTT
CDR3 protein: CASGGGSGELFF

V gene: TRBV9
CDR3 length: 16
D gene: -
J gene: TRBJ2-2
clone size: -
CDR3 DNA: TGTGCCAGCAGCCCCTGGCAAAATAGCCCAGGCGGGGAGCTGTTTTTT
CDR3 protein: CASSPWQNSPGGELFF

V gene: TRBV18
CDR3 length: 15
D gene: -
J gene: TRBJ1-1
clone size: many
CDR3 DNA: TGTGCCAGCTCACGGCTACTTGAACTGAACACTGAAGCTTTCTTT
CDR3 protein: CASSRLLELNTEAFF

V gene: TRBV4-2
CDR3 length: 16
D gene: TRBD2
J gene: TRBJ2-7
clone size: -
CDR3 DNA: TGTGCCAGCAGTATGGAAGCGGGAGGGCCTAGCTACGAGCAGTACTTC
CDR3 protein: CASSMEAGGPSYEQYF

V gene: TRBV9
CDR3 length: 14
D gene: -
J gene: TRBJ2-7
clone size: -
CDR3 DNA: TGTGCCAGCAGCGTAGGAGACGTATCCTACGAGCAGTACTTC
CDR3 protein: CASSVGDVSYEQYF

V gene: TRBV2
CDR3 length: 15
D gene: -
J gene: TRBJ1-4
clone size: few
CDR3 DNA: TGTGCCAGCAGACCCGACAGGACAACTAATGAAAAACTGTTTTTT
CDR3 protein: CASRPDRTTNEKLFF

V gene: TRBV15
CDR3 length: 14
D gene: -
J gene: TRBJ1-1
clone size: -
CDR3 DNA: TGTGCCACCAGCCGTAGACGACAGGTTCCTGAAGCTTTCTTT
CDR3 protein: CATSRRRQVPEAFF

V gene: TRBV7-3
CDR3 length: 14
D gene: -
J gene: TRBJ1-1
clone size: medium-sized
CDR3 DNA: TGTGCCAGCAGCTTAAACGGGGGGAACACTGAAGCTTTCTTT
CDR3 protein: CASSLNGGNTEAFF

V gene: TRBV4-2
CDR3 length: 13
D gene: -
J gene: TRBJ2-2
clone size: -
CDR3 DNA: TGTGCCAGCAGCCAAGATCAGTGGAGGGAGCTGTTTTTT
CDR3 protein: CASSQDQWRELFF

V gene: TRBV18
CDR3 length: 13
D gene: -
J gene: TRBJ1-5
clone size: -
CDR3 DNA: TGTGCCAGCTCACGCCTACTTGATCAGCCCCAGCATTTT
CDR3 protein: CASSRLLDQPQHF

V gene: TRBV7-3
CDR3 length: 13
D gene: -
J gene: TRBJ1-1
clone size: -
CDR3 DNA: TGTGCCAGCAGCTCCCGACAGGACACTGAAGCTTTCTTT
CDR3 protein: CASSSRQDTEAFF

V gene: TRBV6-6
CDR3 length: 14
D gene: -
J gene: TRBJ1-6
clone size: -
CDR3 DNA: TGTGCCAGCACGCCGGAGAGGGCGAATTCACCCCTCCACTTT
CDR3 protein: CASTPERANSPLHF

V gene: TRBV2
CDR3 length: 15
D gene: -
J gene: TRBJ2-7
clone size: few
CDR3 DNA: TGTGCCAGCAGTGAGTTCAGCGGAGGTCGCTACGAGCAGTACTTC
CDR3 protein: CASSEFSGGRYEQYF

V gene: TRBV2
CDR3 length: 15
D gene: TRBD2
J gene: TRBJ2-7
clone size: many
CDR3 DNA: TGTGCCAGCAGCGTAGTCCCGGGGGGCTCCTACGAGCAGTACTTC
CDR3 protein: CASSVVPGGSYEQYF

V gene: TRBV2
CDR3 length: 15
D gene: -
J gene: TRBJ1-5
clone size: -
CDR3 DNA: TGTGCCAGCAGAGCCGGGGACGGTAGCAATCAGCCCCAGCATTTT
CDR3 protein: CASRAGDGSNQPQHF

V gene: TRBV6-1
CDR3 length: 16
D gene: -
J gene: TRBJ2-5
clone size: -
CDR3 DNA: TGTGCCAGCAGTGAAGGGATCGGACAGTACCAAGAGTCCCAGTACTTC
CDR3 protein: CASSEGIGQYQESQYF

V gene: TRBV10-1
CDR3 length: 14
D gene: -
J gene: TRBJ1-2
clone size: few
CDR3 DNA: TGCGCCAGCAGTATGTCGGGCAGGGGAGGTGGCTACACCTTC
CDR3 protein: CASSMSGRGGGYTF

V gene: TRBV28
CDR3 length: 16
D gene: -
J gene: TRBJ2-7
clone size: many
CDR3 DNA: TGTGCCAGCAGTTTGTATGGGCAGGGTAGTTTTTACGAGCAGTACTTC
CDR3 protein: CASSLYGQGSFYEQYF

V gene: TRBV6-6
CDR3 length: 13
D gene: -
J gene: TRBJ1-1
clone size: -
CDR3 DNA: TGTGCCAGCAGACATACAGGGTACACTGAAGCTTTCTTT
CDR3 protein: CASRHTGYTEAFF

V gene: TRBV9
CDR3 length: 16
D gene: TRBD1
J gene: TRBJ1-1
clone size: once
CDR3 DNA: TGTGCCAGCAGTGGAAGCTTAGGGACAGGGACCACTGAAGCTTTCTTT
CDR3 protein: CASSGSLGTGTTEAFF

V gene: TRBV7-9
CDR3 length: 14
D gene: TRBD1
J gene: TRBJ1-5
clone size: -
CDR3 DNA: TGTGCCAGCAGCTTAGCGGGACAGAATCAGCCCCAGCATTTT
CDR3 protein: CASSLAGQNQPQHF

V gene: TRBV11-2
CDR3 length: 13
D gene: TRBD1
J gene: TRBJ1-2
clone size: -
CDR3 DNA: TGTGCCAGCAGCATGGGACAGGGATATGGCTACACCTTC
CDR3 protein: CASSMGQGYGYTF

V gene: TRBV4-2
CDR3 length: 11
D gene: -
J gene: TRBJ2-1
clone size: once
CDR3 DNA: TGTGCCAGCAGCCAAGAATCGGCGCAGTTCTTC
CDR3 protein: CASSQESAQFF

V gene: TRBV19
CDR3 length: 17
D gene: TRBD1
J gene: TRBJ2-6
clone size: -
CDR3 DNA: TGTGCCAGTAGTAACCGGGACAGGGGATCTGGGGCCAACGTCCTGACTTTC
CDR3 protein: CASSNRDRGSGANVLTF

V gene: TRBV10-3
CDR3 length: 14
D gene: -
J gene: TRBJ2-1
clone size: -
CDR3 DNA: TGTGCCATCAGTGATGGTACTAAAGACAATGAGCAGTTCTTC
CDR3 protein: CAISDGTKDNEQFF

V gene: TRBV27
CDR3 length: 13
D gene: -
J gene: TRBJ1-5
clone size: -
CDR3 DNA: TGTGCCAGCAGAGAGGGGGGGAATCAGCCCCAGCATTTT
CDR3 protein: CASREGGNQPQHF

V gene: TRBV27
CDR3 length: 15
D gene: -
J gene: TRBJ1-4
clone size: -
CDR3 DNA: TGTGCCAGCAGTTTAGAGGGGAGGTTGTGGGAAAAACTGTTTTTT
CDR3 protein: CASSLEGRLWEKLFF

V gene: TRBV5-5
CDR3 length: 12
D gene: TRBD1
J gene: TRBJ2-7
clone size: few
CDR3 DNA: TGTGCCAGCAGCTGGGGAACAGGGGAACTATACTTC
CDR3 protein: CASSWGTGELYF

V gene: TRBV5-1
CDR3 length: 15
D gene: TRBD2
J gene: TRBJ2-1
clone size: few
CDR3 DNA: TGCGCCAGCAGCTCCGGACTAGCGAACCGCAATGAGCAGTTCTTC
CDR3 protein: CASSSGLANRNEQFF

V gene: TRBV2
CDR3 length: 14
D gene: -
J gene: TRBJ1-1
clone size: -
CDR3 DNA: TGTGCCAGCAGTGCGTCTGGGGTGGGCACTGAAGCTTTCTTT
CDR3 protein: CASSASGVGTEAFF

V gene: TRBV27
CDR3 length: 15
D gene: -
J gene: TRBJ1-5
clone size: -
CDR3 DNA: TGTGCCAGCAGACCAGGACAGCATAGCAATCAGCCCCAGCATTTT
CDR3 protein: CASRPGQHSNQPQHF